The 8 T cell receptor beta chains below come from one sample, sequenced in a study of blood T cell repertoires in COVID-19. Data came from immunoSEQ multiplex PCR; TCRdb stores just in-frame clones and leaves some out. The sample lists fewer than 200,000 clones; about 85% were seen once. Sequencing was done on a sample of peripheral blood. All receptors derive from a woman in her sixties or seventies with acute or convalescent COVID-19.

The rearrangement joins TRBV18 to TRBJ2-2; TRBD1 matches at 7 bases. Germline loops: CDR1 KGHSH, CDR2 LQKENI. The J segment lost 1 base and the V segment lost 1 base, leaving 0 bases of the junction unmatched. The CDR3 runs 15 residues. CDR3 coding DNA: TGTGCCAGCTCACCACGGACAGGGAACACCGGGGAGCTGTTTTTT. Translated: CASSPRTGNTGELFF.

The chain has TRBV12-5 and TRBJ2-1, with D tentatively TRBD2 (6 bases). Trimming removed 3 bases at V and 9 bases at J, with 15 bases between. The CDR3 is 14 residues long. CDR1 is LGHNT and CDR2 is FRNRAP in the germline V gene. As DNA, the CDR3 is TGTGCTAGTGGTTTTTCCCTAGCGCGCGGTGAGCAGTTCTTC. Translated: CASGFSLARGEQFF.

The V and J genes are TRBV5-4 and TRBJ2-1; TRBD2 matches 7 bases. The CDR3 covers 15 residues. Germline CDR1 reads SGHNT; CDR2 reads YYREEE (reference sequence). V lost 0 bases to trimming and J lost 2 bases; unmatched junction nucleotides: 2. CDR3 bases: TGTGCCAGCAGCTTGGGGGGAGGGGCCTACAATGAGCAGTTCTTC. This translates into CASSLGGGAYNEQFF.

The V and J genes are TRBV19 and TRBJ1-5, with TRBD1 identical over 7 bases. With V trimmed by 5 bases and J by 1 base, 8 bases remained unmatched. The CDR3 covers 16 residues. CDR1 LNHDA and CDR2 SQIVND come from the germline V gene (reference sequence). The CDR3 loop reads CASSRSQGVSNQPQHF. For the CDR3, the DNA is TGTGCCAGTAGTCGATCCCAGGGGGTGAGCAATCAGCCCCAGCATTTT.

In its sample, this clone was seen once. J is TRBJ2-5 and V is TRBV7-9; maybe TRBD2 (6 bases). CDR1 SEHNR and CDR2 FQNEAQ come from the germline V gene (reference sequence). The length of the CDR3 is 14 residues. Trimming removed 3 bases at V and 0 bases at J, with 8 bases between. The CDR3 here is CASSFGGNQETQYF. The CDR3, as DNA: TGTGCCAGCAGCTTTGGAGGGAACCAAGAGACCCAGTACTTC.

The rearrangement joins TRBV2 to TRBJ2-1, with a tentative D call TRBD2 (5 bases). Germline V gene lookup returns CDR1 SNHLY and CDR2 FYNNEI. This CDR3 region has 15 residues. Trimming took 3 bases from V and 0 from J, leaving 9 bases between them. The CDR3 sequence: CASSETGSSYNEQFF. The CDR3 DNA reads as TGTGCCAGCAGTGAGACGGGAAGCTCCTACAATGAGCAGTTCTTC.

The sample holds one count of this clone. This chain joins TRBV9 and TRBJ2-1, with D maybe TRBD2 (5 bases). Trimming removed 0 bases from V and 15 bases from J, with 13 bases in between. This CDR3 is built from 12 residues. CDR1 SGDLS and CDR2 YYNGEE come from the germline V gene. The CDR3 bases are TGTGCCAGCAGCGTAGAACGGGATCGCCCGTTCTTC. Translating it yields CASSVERDRPFF.

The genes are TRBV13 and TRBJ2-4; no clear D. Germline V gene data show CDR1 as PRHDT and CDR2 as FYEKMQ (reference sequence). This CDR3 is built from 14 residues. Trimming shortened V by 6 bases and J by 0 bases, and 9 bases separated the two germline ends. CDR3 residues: CASRRTLAKNIQYF. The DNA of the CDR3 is TGTGCCAGCAGACGTACTCTAGCCAAAAACATTCAGTACTTC. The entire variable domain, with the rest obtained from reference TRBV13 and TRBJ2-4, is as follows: AAGVIQSPRHLIKEKRETATLKCYPIPRHDTVYWYQQGPGQDPQFLISFYEKMQSDKGSIPDRFSAQQFSDYHSELNMSSLELGDSALYFCASRRTLAKNIQYFGAGTRLSVL.